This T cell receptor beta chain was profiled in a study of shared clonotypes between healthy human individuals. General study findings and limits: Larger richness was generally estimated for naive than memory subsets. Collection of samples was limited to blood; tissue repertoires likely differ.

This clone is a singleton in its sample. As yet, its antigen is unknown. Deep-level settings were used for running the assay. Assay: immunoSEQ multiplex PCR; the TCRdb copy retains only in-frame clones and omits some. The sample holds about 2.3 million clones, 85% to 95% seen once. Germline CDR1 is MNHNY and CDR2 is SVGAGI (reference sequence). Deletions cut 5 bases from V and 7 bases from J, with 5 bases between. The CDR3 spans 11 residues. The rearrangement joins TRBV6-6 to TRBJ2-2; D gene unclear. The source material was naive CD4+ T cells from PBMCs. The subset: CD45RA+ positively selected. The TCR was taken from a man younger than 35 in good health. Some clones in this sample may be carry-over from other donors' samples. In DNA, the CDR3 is TGTGCCAGCAGTCTTTTCGGGGAGCTGTTTTTT. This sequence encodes CASSLFGELFF.